The next 7 T cell receptor beta chains were all read from a single sample in a study of shared clonotypes between healthy human individuals. Only in-frame clones appear in the TCRdb table, and some are missing; sequencing was by immunoSEQ multiplex PCR. This sample has 2 million to 2.5 million clones; about 94% occur once, and the top ten carry approximately 0.13%. Sequenced: naive CD4+ T cells sorted from blood. The subset is: CD45RA+ positively selected. These receptors originate from a man aged 18 to 29 in good health.

V usage is TRBV10-3 and J usage is TRBJ2-5; 8 bases fit TRBD1. CDR1 ENHRY and CDR2 SYGVKD come from the germline V gene. This CDR3 is 15 amino acids long. The V and J ends lost 3 bases and 1 base, in that order; junction bases with no gene match: 4. The CDR3 loop reads CAISDVDRAQETQYF. CDR3 DNA sequence: TGTGCCATCAGTGACGTGGACAGGGCCCAAGAGACCCAGTACTTC.

This clone was picked up a small number of times. The chain links TRBV6-6 to TRBJ2-7; perhaps TRBD2 as D (5 bases). The CDR3 has 15 amino acids. Germline loops: CDR1 MNHNY, CDR2 SVGAGI (reference sequence). Trimming cost V 5 bases and J 6 bases, with 20 bases left between them. CDR3 nucleotide sequence: TGTGCCAGCAGTCCAATCACGACAAGCACTAGCGAGCAGTACTTC. It encodes CASSPITTSTSEQYF.

J is TRBJ2-1 and V is TRBV11-2, with D possibly TRBD1 on 6 matching bases. This CDR3 is 14 amino acids long. The germline CDR1 and CDR2 sequences are SGHAT and FQNNGV. V was pared by 6 bases and J by 8 bases, with 17 bases between. The CDR3 reads CASSPQGTIYEQFF. Here the CDR3 DNA reads TGTGCCAGCAGTCCACAGGGAACGATCTATGAGCAGTTCTTC.

Comments on this clone: Different DNA sequences within this sample yield the same CDR3. This chain joins TRBV7-2 and TRBJ1-2, with TRBD1 matching 7 bases. The CDR3 is 14 residues long. Germline loops: CDR1 SGHTA, CDR2 FQGNSA. V dropped 1 base and J dropped 4; count of bases not matched to a gene: 3. CDR3 in amino acids: CASSLGQGGYGYTF. The CDR3 DNA sequence: TGTGCCAGCAGCTTAGGACAGGGTGGCTATGGCTACACCTTC.

The chain uses TRBV6-6 and TRBJ2-7; D not certain. CDR1 and CDR2 from the germline V gene are MNHNY and SVGAGI (reference sequence). The CDR3 sequence is 13 residues long. V shed 6 bases and J shed 7 bases, with 16 bases lying between them. CDR3 loop: CASRNGRRGEQYF. CDR3 nucleotides: TGTGCCAGCAGAAACGGCCGGCGCGGAGAGCAGTACTTC.

This clone was seen more than once but under ten times. This chain connects TRBV2 to TRBJ1-6; D is undetermined. Germline values: CDR1 SNHLY, CDR2 FYNNEI. The CDR3 contains 11 residues. V lost 6 bases and J 14 bases, leaving 11 bases between the germline ends. In nucleotides, the CDR3 is TGTGCCAGCAGGGGCTTAGAATCCCTCCACTTT. Protein product: CASRGLESLHF.

The DNA of the CDR3 is TGTGCCAGCAGCTTAGAAAGGGTCGGAAACACCATATATTTT. Protein sequence: CASSLERVGNTIYF. The chain employs TRBV7-2 and TRBJ1-3, with D hard to call. Deletions cut 1 base from V and 4 bases from J, with 8 bases between. Germline values: CDR1 SGHTA, CDR2 FQGNSA. This CDR3 region has 14 residues.